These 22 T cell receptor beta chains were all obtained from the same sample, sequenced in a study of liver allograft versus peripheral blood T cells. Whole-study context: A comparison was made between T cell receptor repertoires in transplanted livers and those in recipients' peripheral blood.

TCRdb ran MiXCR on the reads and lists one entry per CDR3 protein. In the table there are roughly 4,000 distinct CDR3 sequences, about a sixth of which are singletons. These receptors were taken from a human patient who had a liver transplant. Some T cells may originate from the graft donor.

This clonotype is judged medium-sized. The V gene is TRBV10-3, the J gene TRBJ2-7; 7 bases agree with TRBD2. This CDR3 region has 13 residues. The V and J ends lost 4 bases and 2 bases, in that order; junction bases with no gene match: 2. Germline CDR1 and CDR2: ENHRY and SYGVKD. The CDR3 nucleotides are TGTGCCATCAGTGCGGGACTACCCTACGAGCAGTACTTC. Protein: CAISAGLPYEQYF.

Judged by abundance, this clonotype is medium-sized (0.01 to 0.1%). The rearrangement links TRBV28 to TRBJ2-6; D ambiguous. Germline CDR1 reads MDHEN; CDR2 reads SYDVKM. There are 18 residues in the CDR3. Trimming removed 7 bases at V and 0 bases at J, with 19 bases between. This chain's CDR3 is CASTREVPTSSGANVLTF. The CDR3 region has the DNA TGTGCCAGCACCCGAGAGGTACCGACCAGCTCTGGGGCCAACGTCCTGACTTTC.

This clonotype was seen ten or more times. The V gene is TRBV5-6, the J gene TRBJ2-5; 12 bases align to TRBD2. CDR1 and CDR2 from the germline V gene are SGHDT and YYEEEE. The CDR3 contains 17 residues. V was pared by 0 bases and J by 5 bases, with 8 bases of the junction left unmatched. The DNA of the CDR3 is TGTGCCAGCAGCTTGGCCATACTAGCGGGAGGACAGGAGACCCAGTACTTC. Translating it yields CASSLAILAGGQETQYF. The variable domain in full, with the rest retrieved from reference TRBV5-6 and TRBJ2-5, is DAGVTQSPTHLIKTRGQQVTLRCSPKSGHDTVSWYQQALGQGPQFIFQYYEEEERQRGNFPDRFSGHQFPNYSSELNVNALLLGDSALYLCASSLAILAGGQETQYFGPGTRLLVL.

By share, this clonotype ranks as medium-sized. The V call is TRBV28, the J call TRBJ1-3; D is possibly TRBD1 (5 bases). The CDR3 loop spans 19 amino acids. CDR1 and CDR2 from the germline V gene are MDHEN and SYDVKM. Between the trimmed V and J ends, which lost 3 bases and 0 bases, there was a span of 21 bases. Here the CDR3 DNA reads TGTGCCAGCAGTTTGTCCCAGCTGACAGTGTGGAACTCTGGAAACACCATATATTTT. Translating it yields CASSLSQLTVWNSGNTIYF.

This chain's CDR3 is CASSLSAGGMNTEAFF. The CDR3 DNA reads TGTGCCAGCAGTTTATCTGCAGGGGGAATGAACACTGAAGCTTTCTTT. The chain recombines TRBV27 with TRBJ1-1, with 7 bases aligning to TRBD1. V shed 0 bases and J 0 bases; nucleotides not matched to a gene: 4. From germline, CDR1 is MNHEY and CDR2 SMNVEV (reference sequence). This CDR3 contains 16 residues.

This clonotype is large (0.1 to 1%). The CDR3 nucleotides are TGTGCCAGCAGTTTAAACCCGACGGAGCTGGACTATGGCTACACCTTC. Translated, it gives CASSLNPTELDYGYTF. This rearrangement joins TRBV28 to TRBJ1-2; no clear D gene. CDR3 length equals 16 residues. Trimming removed 2 bases at V and 3 bases at J, with 16 bases between. The V gene's germline CDR1 is MDHEN and CDR2 SYDVKM.

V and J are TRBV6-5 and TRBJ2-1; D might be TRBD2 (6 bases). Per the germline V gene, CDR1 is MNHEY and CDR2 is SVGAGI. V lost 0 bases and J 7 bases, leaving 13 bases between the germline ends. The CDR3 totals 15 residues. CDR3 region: CASSYSAGRKNEQFF. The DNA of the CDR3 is TGTGCCAGCAGTTACTCGGCGGGGAGGAAGAATGAGCAGTTCTTC.

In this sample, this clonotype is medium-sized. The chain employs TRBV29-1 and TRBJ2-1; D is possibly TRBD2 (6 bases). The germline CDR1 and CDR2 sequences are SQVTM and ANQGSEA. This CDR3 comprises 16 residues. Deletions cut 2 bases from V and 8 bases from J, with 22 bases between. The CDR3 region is CSVELAELGGWDEQFF. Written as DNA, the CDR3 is TGCAGCGTTGAACTAGCTGAGTTGGGGGGTTGGGATGAGCAGTTCTTC.

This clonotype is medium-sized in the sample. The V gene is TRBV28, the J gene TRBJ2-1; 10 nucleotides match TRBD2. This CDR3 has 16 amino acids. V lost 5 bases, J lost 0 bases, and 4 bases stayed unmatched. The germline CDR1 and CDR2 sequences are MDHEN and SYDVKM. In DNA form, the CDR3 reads TGTGCCAGCAGTCTGGGACTAGCGTCCTCCTACAATGAGCAGTTCTTC. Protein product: CASSLGLASSYNEQFF.

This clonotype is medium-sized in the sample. In DNA form, the CDR3 reads TGTGCCACAATGGACAGTGGACTGACCGGGGAGCTGTTTTTT. Translating gives CATMDSGLTGELFF. The chain joins TRBV24-1 to TRBJ2-2; D possibly corresponds to TRBD1 (6 bases). CDR1 is KGHDR, CDR2 SFDVKD, per germline. The CDR3 has 14 residues. The V end lost 10 bases, the J end lost 5 bases, and 16 bases lay between the germline ends.

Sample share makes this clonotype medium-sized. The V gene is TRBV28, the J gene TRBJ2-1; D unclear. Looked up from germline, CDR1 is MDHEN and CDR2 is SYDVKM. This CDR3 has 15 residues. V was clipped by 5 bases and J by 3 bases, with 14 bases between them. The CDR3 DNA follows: TGTGCCAGCAGTCTCCTTACCGACAACTACAATGAGCAGTTCTTC. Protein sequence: CASSLLTDNYNEQFF.

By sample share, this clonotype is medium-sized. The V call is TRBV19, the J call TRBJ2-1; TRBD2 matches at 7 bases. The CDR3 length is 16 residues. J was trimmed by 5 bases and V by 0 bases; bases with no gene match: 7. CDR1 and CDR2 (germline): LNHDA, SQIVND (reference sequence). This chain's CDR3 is CASSIDRALADNEQFF. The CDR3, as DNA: TGTGCCAGTAGTATAGACCGCGCCCTAGCGGACAATGAGCAGTTCTTC.

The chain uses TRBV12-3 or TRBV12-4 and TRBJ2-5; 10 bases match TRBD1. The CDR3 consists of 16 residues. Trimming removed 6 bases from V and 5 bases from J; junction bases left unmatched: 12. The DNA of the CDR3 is TGTGCCAGCAGCCTACCGGGGGGACAGGGGTCGGAGACCCAGTACTTC. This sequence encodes CASSLPGGQGSETQYF.

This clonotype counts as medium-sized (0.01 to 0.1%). In DNA form, the CDR3 reads TGTGCCAGCAGTTTTGGGGGTAACTACAATGAGCAGTTCTTC. It codes for CASSFGGNYNEQFF. This chain joins TRBV28 and TRBJ2-1; D possibly uses TRBD1 or TRBD2 (5 bases each). Trimming took 3 bases from V and 3 from J, leaving 9 bases between them. This CDR3 has 14 residues. Germline CDR1 and CDR2: MDHEN and SYDVKM.

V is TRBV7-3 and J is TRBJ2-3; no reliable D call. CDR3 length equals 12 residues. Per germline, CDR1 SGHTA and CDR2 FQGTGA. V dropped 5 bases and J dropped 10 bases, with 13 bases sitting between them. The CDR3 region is CASSPEGLAQYF. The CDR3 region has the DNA TGTGCCAGCAGCCCGGAAGGGCTAGCGCAGTATTTT. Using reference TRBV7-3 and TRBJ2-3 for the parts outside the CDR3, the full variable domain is GAGVSQTPSNKVTEKGKYVELRCDPISGHTALYWYRQSLGQGPEFLIYFQGTGAADDSGLPNDRFFAVRPEGSVSTLKIQRTERGDSAVYLCASSPEGLAQYFGPGTRLTVL.

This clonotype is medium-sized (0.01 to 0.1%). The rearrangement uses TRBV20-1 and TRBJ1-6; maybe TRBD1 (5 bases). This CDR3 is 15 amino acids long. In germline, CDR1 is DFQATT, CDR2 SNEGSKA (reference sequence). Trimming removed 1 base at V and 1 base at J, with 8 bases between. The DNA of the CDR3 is TGCAGTGCTAGAGGGTCAGGGTCCTATAATTCACCCCTCCACTTT. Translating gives CSARGSGSYNSPLHF.

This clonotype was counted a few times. This chain's CDR3 is CASSYSGWGSYEQYF. CDR3 nucleotide sequence: TGTGCCAGCAGTTACTCGGGATGGGGCTCCTACGAGCAGTACTTC. V and J are TRBV6-5 and TRBJ2-7; D not resolved. V was trimmed by 0 bases and J by 0 bases, leaving 9 bases between them. Germline V CDR1 and CDR2: MNHEY, SVGAGI. This CDR3 region has 15 residues.

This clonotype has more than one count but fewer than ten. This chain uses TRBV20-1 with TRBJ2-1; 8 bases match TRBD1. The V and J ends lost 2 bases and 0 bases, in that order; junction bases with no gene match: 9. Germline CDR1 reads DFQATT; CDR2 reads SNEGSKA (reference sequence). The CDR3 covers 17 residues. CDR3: CSARLYRDRSSYNEQFF. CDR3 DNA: TGCAGTGCTAGACTATATCGGGACAGGAGCTCCTACAATGAGCAGTTCTTC.

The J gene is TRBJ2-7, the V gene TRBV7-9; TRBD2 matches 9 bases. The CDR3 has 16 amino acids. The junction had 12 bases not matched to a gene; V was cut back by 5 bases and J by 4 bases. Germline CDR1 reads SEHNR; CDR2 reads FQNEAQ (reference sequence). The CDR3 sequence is CASSPWRGGGSYEQYF. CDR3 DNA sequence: TGTGCCAGCAGCCCCTGGCGGGGGGGCGGCTCATACGAGCAGTACTTC. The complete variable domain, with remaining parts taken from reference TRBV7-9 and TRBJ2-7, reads DTGVSQNPRHKITKRGQNVTFRCDPISEHNRLYWYRQTLGQGPEFLTYFQNEAQLEKSRLLSDRFSAERPKGSFSTLEIQRTEQGDSAMYLCASSPWRGGGSYEQYFGPGTRLTVT.

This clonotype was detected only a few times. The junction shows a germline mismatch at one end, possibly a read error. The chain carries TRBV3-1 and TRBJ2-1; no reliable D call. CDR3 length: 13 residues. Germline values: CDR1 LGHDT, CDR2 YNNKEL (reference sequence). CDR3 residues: CASSGYSNNEQFF. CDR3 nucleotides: TGTGCCAGCAGCGGCTACTCCAACAATGAGCAGTTCTTC.

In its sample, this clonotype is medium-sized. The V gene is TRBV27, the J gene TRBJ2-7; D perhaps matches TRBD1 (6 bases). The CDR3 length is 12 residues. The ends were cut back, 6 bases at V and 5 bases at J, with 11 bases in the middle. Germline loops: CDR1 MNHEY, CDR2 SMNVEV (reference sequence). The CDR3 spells CASRTGSHEQYF. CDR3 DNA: TGTGCCAGCAGAACAGGGAGCCACGAGCAGTACTTC.

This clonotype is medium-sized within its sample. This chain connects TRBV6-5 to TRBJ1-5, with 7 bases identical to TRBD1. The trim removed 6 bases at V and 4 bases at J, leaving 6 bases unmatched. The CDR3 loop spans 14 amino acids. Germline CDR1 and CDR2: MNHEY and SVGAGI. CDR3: CASRPTGENQPQHF. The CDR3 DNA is TGTGCCAGCAGACCCACAGGGGAGAATCAGCCCCAGCATTTT.